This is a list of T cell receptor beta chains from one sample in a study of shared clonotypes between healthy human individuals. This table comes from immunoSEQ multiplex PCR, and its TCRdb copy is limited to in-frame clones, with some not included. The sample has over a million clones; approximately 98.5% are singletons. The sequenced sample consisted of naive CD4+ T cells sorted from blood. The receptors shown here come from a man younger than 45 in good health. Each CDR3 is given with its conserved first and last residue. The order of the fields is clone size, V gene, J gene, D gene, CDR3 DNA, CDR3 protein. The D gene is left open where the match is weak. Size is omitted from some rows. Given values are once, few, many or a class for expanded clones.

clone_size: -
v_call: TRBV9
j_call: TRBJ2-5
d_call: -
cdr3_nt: TGTGCCAGCAGCGTATCCAGGGGAGTGGAGACCCAGTACTTC
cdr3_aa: CASSVSRGVETQYF

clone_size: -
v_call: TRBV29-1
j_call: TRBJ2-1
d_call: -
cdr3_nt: TGCAGCGTTGAAGACCCCTCCGGAATCTTC
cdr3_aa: CSVEDPSGIF

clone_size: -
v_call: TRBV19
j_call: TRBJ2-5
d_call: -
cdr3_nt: TGTGCCAGTAGTATTTCTGGCGGCCAAGAGACCCAGTACTTC
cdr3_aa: CASSISGGQETQYF

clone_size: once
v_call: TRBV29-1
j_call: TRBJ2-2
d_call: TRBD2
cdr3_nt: TGCAGCGCACGACTAGCGGCGAACACCGGGGAGCTGTTTTTT
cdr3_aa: CSARLAANTGELFF

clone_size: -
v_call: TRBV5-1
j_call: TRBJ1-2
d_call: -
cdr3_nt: TGCGCCAGCAGCTTAATCCCTTCGGGATATGGCTACACCTTC
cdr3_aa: CASSLIPSGYGYTF

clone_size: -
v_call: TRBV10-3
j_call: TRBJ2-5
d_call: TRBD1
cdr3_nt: TGTGCCACCAGCAGACAGGGGAGGCCGCATCAAGAGACCCAGTACTTC
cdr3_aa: CATSRQGRPHQETQYF

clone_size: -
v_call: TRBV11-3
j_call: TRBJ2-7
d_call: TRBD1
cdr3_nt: TGTGCCAGCAGCTTAGGTCCGGGACAGGGACACGAGCAGTACTTC
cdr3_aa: CASSLGPGQGHEQYF

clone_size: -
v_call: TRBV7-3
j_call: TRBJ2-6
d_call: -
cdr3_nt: TGTGCCAGCAGCTTTCGGAGCTCTGGGGCCAACGTCCTGACTTTC
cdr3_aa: CASSFRSSGANVLTF

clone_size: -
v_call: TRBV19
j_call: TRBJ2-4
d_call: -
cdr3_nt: TGTGCCAGTAGTATGAGGGGGACGGACATTCAGTACTTC
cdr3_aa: CASSMRGTDIQYF

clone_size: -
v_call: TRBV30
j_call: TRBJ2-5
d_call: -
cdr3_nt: TGTGCCTGGAGTGCGACAGGAGGAGAGACCCAGTACTTC
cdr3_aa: CAWSATGGETQYF

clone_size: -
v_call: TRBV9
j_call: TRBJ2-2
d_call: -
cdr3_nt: TGTGCCAGCAGCGTAGGGCTAGCGTCCGGGGAGCTGTTTTTT
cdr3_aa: CASSVGLASGELFF

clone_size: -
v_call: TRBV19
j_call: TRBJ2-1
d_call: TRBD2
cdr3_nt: TGTGCCAGCATGACTAGCGGGTACCACAATGAGCAGTTCTTC
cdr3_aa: CASMTSGYHNEQFF

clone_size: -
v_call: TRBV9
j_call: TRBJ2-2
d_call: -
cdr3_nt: TGTGCCAGCAGCGTATGGACTAACACCGGGGAGCTGTTTTTT
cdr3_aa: CASSVWTNTGELFF

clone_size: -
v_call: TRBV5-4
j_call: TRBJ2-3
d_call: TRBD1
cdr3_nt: TGTGCCAGCAGCTTGGCCGGACAGGGGACAGATACGCAGTATTTT
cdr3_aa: CASSLAGQGTDTQYF

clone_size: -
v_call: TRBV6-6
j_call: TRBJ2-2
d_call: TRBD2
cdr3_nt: TGTGCCAGCGGACTAGCGGGAGTGTCCGGGGAGCTGTTTTTT
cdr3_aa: CASGLAGVSGELFF

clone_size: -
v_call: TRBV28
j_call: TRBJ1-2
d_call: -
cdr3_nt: TGTGCCAGCAGTTTACTTGGGGGCCTCGACTACACCTTC
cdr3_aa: CASSLLGGLDYTF

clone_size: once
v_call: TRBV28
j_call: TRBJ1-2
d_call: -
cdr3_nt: TGTGCCAGCGGGGACCAACAGGGAAGCTATGGCTACACCTTC
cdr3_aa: CASGDQQGSYGYTF

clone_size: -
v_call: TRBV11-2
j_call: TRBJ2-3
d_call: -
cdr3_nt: TGTGCCAGCAGCTTAGATTTAGATACGCAGTATTTT
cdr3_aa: CASSLDLDTQYF

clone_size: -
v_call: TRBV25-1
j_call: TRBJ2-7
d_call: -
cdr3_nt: TGTGCCAGCAGTGAACAGAGGCAGGGGAGGCCCGAGCAGTACTTC
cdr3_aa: CASSEQRQGRPEQYF

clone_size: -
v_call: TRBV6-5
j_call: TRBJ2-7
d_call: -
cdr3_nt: TGTGCCAGCAGAAGTGGGGGATTCTACGAGCAGTACTTC
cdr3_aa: CASRSGGFYEQYF

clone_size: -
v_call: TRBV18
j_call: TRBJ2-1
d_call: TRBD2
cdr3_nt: TGTGCCAGCTCACCTCTTCGCCGTGCGCGTCAGCGGGAGATTGGTAGGGACAATGAGCAGTTCTTC
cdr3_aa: CASSPLRRARQREIGRDNEQFF

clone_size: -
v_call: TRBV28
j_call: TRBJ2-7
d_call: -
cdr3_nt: TGTGCCAGCAGGCTTGCCGGGACTTATTACTCCTACGAGCAGTACTTC
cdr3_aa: CASRLAGTYYSYEQYF

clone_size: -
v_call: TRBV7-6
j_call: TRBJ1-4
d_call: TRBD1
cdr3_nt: TGTGCCAGCAGCTTAGGGATAAGGACAGGGGATAGAAAACTGTTTTTT
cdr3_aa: CASSLGIRTGDRKLFF

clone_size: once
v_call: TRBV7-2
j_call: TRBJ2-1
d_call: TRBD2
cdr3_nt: TGTGCCAGCACCAAGGGGCTAGCGGTATCCTACAATGAGCAGTTCTTC
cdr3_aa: CASTKGLAVSYNEQFF

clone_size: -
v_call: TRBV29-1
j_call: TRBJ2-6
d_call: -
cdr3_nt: TGCAGCGTTTCCGGGACGGAAATCTCTGGGGCCAACGTCCTGACTTTC
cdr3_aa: CSVSGTEISGANVLTF

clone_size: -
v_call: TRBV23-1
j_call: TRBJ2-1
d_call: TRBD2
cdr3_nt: TGCGCCAGCAGTCAATCGAGCGGGAGAGACTACAATGAGCAGTTCTTC
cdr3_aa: CASSQSSGRDYNEQFF

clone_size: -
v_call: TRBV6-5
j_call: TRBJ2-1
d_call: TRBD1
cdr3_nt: TGTGCCAGCAGTTACTCAAGGCAGGGGGCTCGGAATGAGCAGTTCTTC
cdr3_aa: CASSYSRQGARNEQFF

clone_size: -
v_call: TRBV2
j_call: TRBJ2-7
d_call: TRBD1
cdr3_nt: TGTGCCAGCTCGAGCGAGGGACAGGCCGTTCACTACGAGCAGTACTTC
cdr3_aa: CASSSEGQAVHYEQYF

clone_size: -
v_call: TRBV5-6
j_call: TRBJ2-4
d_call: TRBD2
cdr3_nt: TGTGCCAGCAGCTTGATCGGGACTAGCTGGAACATTCAGTACTTC
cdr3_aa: CASSLIGTSWNIQYF

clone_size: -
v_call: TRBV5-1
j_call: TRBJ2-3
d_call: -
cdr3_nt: TGCGCCAGCAACCGCGGAGGGAGCGGCACAGATACGCAGTATTTT
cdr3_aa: CASNRGGSGTDTQYF

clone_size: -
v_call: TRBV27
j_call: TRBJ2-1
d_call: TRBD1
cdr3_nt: TGTGCCAGCAGTCGGACGACAGGGGGCTCCTACAATGAGCAGTTCTTC
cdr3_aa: CASSRTTGGSYNEQFF

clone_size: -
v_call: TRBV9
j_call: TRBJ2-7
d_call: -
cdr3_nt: TGTGCCAGCAGCGTAACCTGGGAAGCCTACGAGCAGTACTTC
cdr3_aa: CASSVTWEAYEQYF

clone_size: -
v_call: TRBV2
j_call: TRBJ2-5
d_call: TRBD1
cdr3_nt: TGTGCCAGCAGTGCGGACAGGGGAACACAAGAGACCCAGTACTTC
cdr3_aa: CASSADRGTQETQYF

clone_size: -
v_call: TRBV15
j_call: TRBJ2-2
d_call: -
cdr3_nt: TGTGCCACCAGGACCAGTAAAACCGGGGAGCTGTTTTTT
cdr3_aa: CATRTSKTGELFF

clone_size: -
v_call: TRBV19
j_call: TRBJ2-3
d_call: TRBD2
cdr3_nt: TGTGCCAGTAGTACGCCTAGCGGGGGCCTCACAGATACGCAGTATTTT
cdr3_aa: CASSTPSGGLTDTQYF

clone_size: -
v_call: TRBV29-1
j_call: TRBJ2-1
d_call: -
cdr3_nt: TGCAGCGTTGAAACATTGCTGGGGAGCTCCTACAATGAGCAGTTCTTC
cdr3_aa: CSVETLLGSSYNEQFF

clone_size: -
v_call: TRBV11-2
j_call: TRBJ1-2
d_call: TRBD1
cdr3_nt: TGTGCCAGCAGCGCAAACCTACAGGGGAACTATGGCTACACCTTC
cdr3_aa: CASSANLQGNYGYTF

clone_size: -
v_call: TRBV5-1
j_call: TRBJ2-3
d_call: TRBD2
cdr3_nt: TGCGCCAGCAGTCTGCTAGCGGGAGTGGCTCCCGGCACAGATACGCAGTATTTT
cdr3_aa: CASSLLAGVAPGTDTQYF

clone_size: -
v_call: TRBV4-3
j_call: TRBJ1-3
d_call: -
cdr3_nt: TGCGCCAGCAGCCCCAGGGTAGGGACTGGAAACACCATATATTTT
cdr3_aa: CASSPRVGTGNTIYF

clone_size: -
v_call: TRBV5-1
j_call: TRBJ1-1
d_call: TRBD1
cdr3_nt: TGCGCCAGCAGCTTGGCCTCTTGGACAGGAGTTGAAGCTTTCTTT
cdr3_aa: CASSLASWTGVEAFF